Presented here are 30 T cell receptor beta chains from one specimen sequenced in a study of T cells in women clearing cervical HPV infection. Assay: immunoSEQ multiplex PCR; the TCRdb copy retains only in-frame clones and omits some. Here the sample table reports around 46,000 clones. Sequencing was carried out using blood buffy coat. These TCRs come from a woman aged 18 to 75 with a cervical HPV16 infection that either progressed to CIN3+ or cleared (not recorded which).

On this clone itself: The read finishes 3 residues shy of the CDR3 end, and the germline J gene is used to complete it. The rearrangement links TRBV19 to TRBJ2-1; possible D gene TRBD2, 6 bases. Germline CDR1 LNHDA, CDR2 SQIVND (reference sequence). The CDR3 is 13 residues long. V lost 1 base, J lost 7 bases, and 8 bases lay in between. The CDR3 sequence: CASSIGRGNEQFF. CDR3 DNA, as far as it was read: TGTGCCAGTAGTATAGGGAGGGGAAATGAG.

Regarding this clone: With the read ending 3 residues before the CDR3 end, the germline J gene is used to fill in that end. The chain has TRBV19 and TRBJ2-4; perhaps TRBD2 as D (6 bases). Per the germline V gene, CDR1 is LNHDA and CDR2 is SQIVND (reference sequence). CDR3 length: 14 amino acids. Incomplete CDR3 DNA: TGTGCCAGTAGTATAGTGGCAGCCGGGGGTGGT. Its translation is CASSIVAAGGG. The whole CDR3 protein is CASSIVAAGGGQYF. The whole variable domain, filled in from reference TRBV19 and TRBJ2-4, reads DGGITQSPKYLFRKEGQNVTLSCEQNLNHDAMYWYRQDPGQGLRLIYYSQIVNDFQKGDIAEGYSVSREKKESFPLTVTSAQKNPTAFYLCASSIVAAGGGQYFGAGTRLSVL.

Details on this clone: Sequencing ends 3 residues short of the CDR3 end; the germline J gene provides the rest. The chain uses TRBV10-2 and TRBJ2-7, with a possible D match to TRBD1 (6 bases). The V gene's germline CDR1 is WSHSY and CDR2 SAAADI. The CDR3 contains 14 residues. Trimming removed 3 bases at V and 2 bases at J, with 11 bases between. CDR3 DNA, as far as it was read: TGCGCCAGCAGTGACGGACAGTTGGCCTACGAG. Translated, it gives CASSDGQLAYE. The whole CDR3 reads CASSDGQLAYEQYF.

As regards this clone: The read gets to within 3 residues of the CDR3 end, and the germline J gene fills in the rest. The chain carries TRBV6-2 or TRBV6-3 and TRBJ2-7; TRBD2 aligns across 7 bases. The V gene end was trimmed by 5 bases and the J gene end by 1 base; junction bases not matched to a gene: 11. This CDR3 has 16 amino acids. Germline V CDR1 and CDR2: MNHEY, SVGEGT. The CDR3 reads CASSTREGAGSYEQYF. CDR3 DNA, as far as it was read: TGTGCCAGCAGTACACGGGAAGGAGCGGGATCCTACGAG.

The sequenced CDR3 bases are TGTGCCAGCAGTGAAGGGCGGGGGGGCCGGGAGACC. Residues: CASSEGRGGRET. The entire CDR3 reads CASSEGRGGRETQYF. The chain links TRBV2 to TRBJ2-5; TRBD2 matches at 9 bases. The read comes to an end 3 residues before the CDR3 does, leaving the germline J gene to fill in the end. The CDR3 spans 15 residues. V was pared by 1 base and J by 5 bases, with 5 bases of the junction left unmatched. Germline V lookup: CDR1 SNHLY, CDR2 FYNNEI.

As for this clone: The sequenced fragment ends 3 residues before the CDR3 boundary, so the rest is inferred from the germline J gene. The gene calls are TRBV23-1 and TRBJ1-1; 8 bases are a match to TRBD1. TRBV23-1 is an open reading frame whose function is uncertain. With V trimmed by 0 bases and J by 0 bases, 15 bases remained unmatched. This CDR3 contains 20 residues. The part of the CDR3 DNA that was read is TGCGCCAGCAGTCAATCGGGCAGGGGGCTTTCATGTGGATTGAACACTGAA. Encoded protein: CASSQSGRGLSCGLNTE. The entire CDR3 is CASSQSGRGLSCGLNTEAFF.

Worth noting for this clone: The CDR3 extends 3 residues past the end of the read, so its final part is completed from the germline J gene. The V and J genes are TRBV30 and TRBJ2-3; 7 nucleotides agree with TRBD1. The CDR3 has 13 residues. CDR1 is GTSNPN and CDR2 is SVGIG in the germline V gene (reference sequence). The CDR3 DNA, read in part, is TGTGCCTGGAACAGGGGCTACAATCAGCCG. This translates into CAWNRGYNQP. The complete CDR3 sequence is CAWNRGYNQPQYF.

As concerns this clone: The read terminates 3 residues ahead of where the CDR3 ends, so the germline J gene completes it. The V and J genes are TRBV7-6 and TRBJ2-3, with 7 bases lining up with TRBD2. With V trimmed by 4 bases and J by 2 bases, 12 bases remained unmatched. Germline CDR1 SGHVS, CDR2 FNYEAQ. This CDR3 has 17 residues. The covered CDR3 bases are TGTGCCAGCAGCTCTCCCCTAGCGGAAGGCATCACAGATACG. Protein: CASSSPLAEGITDT. The whole CDR3 region reads CASSSPLAEGITDTQYF. The full variable domain, rest sourced from reference TRBV7-6 and TRBJ2-3, is GAGVSQSPRYKVTKRGQDVALRCDPISGHVSLYWYRQALGQGPEFLTYFNYEAQQDKSGLPNDRFSAERPEGSISTLTIQRTEQRDSAMYRCASSSPLAEGITDTQYFGPGTRLTVL.

With respect to this clone: The CDR3 extends 3 residues past the end of the read, so its final part is completed from the germline J gene. This chain uses TRBV5-4 with TRBJ2-2; the D gene is possibly TRBD1 (5 bases). Deletions cut 6 bases from V and 4 bases from J, with 16 bases between. The CDR3 loop spans 15 amino acids. CDR1 is SGHNT, CDR2 YYREEE, per germline (reference sequence). The sequenced CDR3 bases are TGTGCCAGCACCGAAGCCCAGGGATTCACCGGGGAG. Its protein product is CASTEAQGFTGE. The full CDR3 is CASTEAQGFTGELFF.

Points on this clone: The read terminates 3 residues before the CDR3 end, so the remaining end is supplied by the germline J gene. The chain combines TRBV19 with TRBJ1-1; 9 bases agree with TRBD1. This CDR3 comprises 11 residues. Germline-derived CDR1 and CDR2 are LNHDA and SQIVND (reference sequence). The DNA read from the CDR3 is TGTGCCAGTAGGGACAGGGGCTGG. It translates to CASRDRGW. The full-length CDR3 reads as CASRDRGWAFF.

On this clone: The CDR3 end falls 3 residues outside the read, so it is completed with the germline J gene. V gene TRBV7-3 combines with J gene TRBJ2-1; 7 bases agree with TRBD1. Germline V gene sequence: CDR1 SGHTA, CDR2 FQGTGA. V gave up 6 bases and J gave up 5 bases; unmatched junction bases: 7. CDR3 length equals 14 residues. Partial CDR3 DNA: TGTGCCAGCAGAAGACCTACAGGGGACAATGAG. Translated, it gives CASRRPTGDNE. The complete CDR3 reads CASRRPTGDNEQFF.

CDR3: CSAQRGITDTQYF. The part of the CDR3 DNA that was read is TGCAGTGCCCAGCGGGGGATAACAGATACG. The genes are TRBV20-1 and TRBJ2-3; 8 bases line up with TRBD2. The read ends 3 residues shy of where the CDR3 ends; the end is completed using the germline J gene. The germline V gene has CDR1 DFQATT and CDR2 SNEGSKA (reference sequence). J lost 3 bases, V lost 6 bases, and 5 bases had no gene match. The CDR3 is 13 amino acids.

As concerns this clone: The read falls 3 residues short of the CDR3 end, and the missing part is taken from the germline J gene. This chain connects TRBV5-6 to TRBJ2-3; tentatively, D is TRBD2 (6 bases). Germline-derived CDR1 and CDR2 are SGHDT and YYEEEE. The CDR3 loop spans 13 amino acids. Trimming stripped 4 bases from V and 4 bases from J, with 10 bases between. The DNA read from the CDR3 is TGTGCCAGCAGCAGGGACTTCTCAGATACG. It yields the protein CASSRDFSDT. The entire CDR3 protein is CASSRDFSDTQYF.

Note on this clone: Coverage ceases 3 residues before the CDR3 finishes, and the germline J gene fills in the end. The V gene is TRBV5-6, the J gene TRBJ1-2, with unresolved D. The V gene's germline CDR1 is SGHDT and CDR2 YYEEEE. The length of the CDR3 is 13 residues. The germline V and J ends were trimmed by 4 bases and 7 bases, with 14 bases remaining between them. The CDR3 DNA, read in part, is TGTGCCAGCAGCCCTACGGAGGGTTCTGGC. Its translation is CASSPTEGSG. The full CDR3 reads CASSPTEGSGYTF.

A word on this clone: The read gets to within 3 residues of the CDR3 end, and the germline J gene fills in the rest. This sequence joins TRBV5-6 and TRBJ2-6; weak D call: TRBD2 (6 bases). The CDR3 is made up of 15 amino acids. Trimming took 0 bases from V and 2 from J, leaving 6 bases between them. The germline V gene encodes CDR1 SGHDT and CDR2 YYEEEE. The CDR3 reads CASSLGGAGANVLTF. The part of the CDR3 DNA that was read is TGTGCCAGCAGCTTGGGGGGGGCTGGGGCCAACGTC.

Of note for this clone: A junction boundary mismatches the germline segment, possibly from a read error. The read terminates 3 residues before the CDR3 end, so the remaining end is supplied by the germline J gene. This chain uses TRBV2 with TRBJ2-6; 7 positions match TRBD1. This CDR3 is 16 amino acids long. CDR1 and CDR2 from the germline V gene are SNHLY and FYNNEI. The DNA read from the CDR3 is TGTGTCAGCAGGGACAGATCATTCTCTGGGGCCAACGTC. Its protein is CVSRDRSFSGANV. The full-length CDR3 reads as CVSRDRSFSGANVLTF. Filled out from reference TRBV2 and TRBJ2-6, the complete variable domain reads EPEVTQTPSHQVTQMGQEVILRCVPISNHLYFYWYRQILGQKVEFLVSFYNNEISEKSEIFDDQFSVERPDGSNFTLKIRSTKLEDSAMYFCVSRDRSFSGANVLTFGAGSRLTVL.

For this clone: The CDR3 goes on 3 residues after the read ends, and that part is filled in from the germline J gene. The chain has TRBV5-1 and TRBJ1-4; D is undetermined. Trimming pared 1 base from V and 8 bases from J, leaving 15 bases between. Germline lookup yields CDR1 SGHRS and CDR2 YFSETQ. CDR3 length: 15 amino acids. CDR3 in amino acids: CASSLSTGRGEKLFF. CDR3 DNA (partial): TGCGCCAGCAGCTTGTCAACGGGGAGAGGGGAAAAA.

In the case of this clone: The read ends 3 residues early relative to the CDR3; the germline J gene fills the gap. J is TRBJ1-6 and V is TRBV19; 9 bases match TRBD1. This CDR3 has 16 amino acids. The V segment lost 5 bases and the J segment 10 bases; nucleotides outside the gene matches: 12. Germline CDR1 reads LNHDA; CDR2 reads SQIVND (reference sequence). The CDR3 sequence: CASSQGQGASQSPLHF. The sequenced part of the CDR3 DNA is TGTGCCAGTAGTCAGGGACAGGGTGCCTCCCAGTCACCC.

With regard to this clone: The CDR3 end falls 3 residues outside the read, so it is completed with the germline J gene. This chain joins TRBV20-1 and TRBJ2-5; 7 bases fit TRBD2. Germline V lookup: CDR1 DFQATT, CDR2 SNEGSKA (reference sequence). With V trimmed by 6 bases and J by 0 bases, 4 bases remained unmatched. The CDR3 loop spans 13 amino acids. CDR3 region: CSAPLANQETQYF. The DNA read from the CDR3 is TGCAGTGCCCCACTAGCGAACCAAGAGACC.

Remarks on this clone: The observed sequence ends 3 residues before the CDR3 terminus, with the missing tail filled in from the germline J gene. The chain is built from TRBV2 and TRBJ2-5; 8 bases fit TRBD2. V lost 4 bases and J lost 5; bases outside the gene matches: 12. Germline V gene sequence: CDR1 SNHLY, CDR2 FYNNEI. CDR3 length equals 16 residues. The chain's CDR3 is CASSGQGLAGMETQYF. Incomplete CDR3 DNA: TGTGCCAGCAGTGGCCAAGGACTAGCCGGTATGGAGACC.

As to this clone: The read ends 3 residues early relative to the CDR3; the germline J gene fills the gap. The chain has TRBV20-1 and TRBJ2-7, with 8 bases fitting TRBD1. CDR3 length equals 14 residues. The V gene's germline CDR1 is DFQATT and CDR2 SNEGSKA (reference sequence). Trimming at V came to 5 bases and at J to 2 bases, leaving 8 bases not matched to a gene. The DNA read from the CDR3 is TGCAGTGCTTTTCTGGGGACAGGAACCTACGAG. This encodes CSAFLGTGTYE. The CDR3 reads in full as CSAFLGTGTYEQYF.

In the case of this clone: Sequencing ends 3 residues short of the CDR3 end; the germline J gene provides the rest. This chain links TRBV2 with TRBJ2-1; 7 bases are shared with TRBD2. CDR3 length: 15 residues. V was clipped by 10 bases and J by 0 bases; unmatched bases: 9. Germline V gene lookup returns CDR1 SNHLY and CDR2 FYNNEI. CDR3 bases read: TGTGCCACCGATCCGGGCGGGAGCTCCTACAATGAG. It codes for CATDPGGSSYNE. The complete CDR3 reads CATDPGGSSYNEQFF. Complete variable domain (other parts from reference TRBV2 and TRBJ2-1): EPEVTQTPSHQVTQMGQEVILRCVPISNHLYFYWYRQILGQKVEFLVSFYNNEISEKSEIFDDQFSVERPDGSNFTLKIRSTKLEDSAMYFCATDPGGSSYNEQFFGPGTRLTVL.

In the case of this clone: The read ends 3 residues shy of where the CDR3 ends; the end is completed using the germline J gene. The V gene is TRBV5-1, the J gene TRBJ2-3, with 9 bases identical to TRBD1. This CDR3 has 16 residues. Germline lookup yields CDR1 SGHRS and CDR2 YFSETQ. The V segment lost 4 bases and the J segment 1 base; nucleotides outside the gene matches: 7. The part of the CDR3 DNA that was read is TGCGCCAGCAGCATGATGACAGGGGGGCGCACAGATACG. It is translated as CASSMMTGGRTDT. The entire CDR3 protein reads CASSMMTGGRTDTQYF. Full variable domain (outside the CDR3, taken from reference TRBV5-1 and TRBJ2-3): KAGVTQTPRYLIKTRGQQVTLSCSPISGHRSVSWYQQTPGQGLQFLFEYFSETQRNKGNFPGRFSGRQFSNSRSEMNVSTLELGDSALYLCASSMMTGGRTDTQYFGPGTRLTVL.

On this clone: The read comes to an end 3 residues before the CDR3 does, leaving the germline J gene to fill in the end. This chain joins TRBV20-1 and TRBJ2-5, with 10 bases aligning to TRBD2. CDR3 length equals 15 residues. V gave up 2 bases and J gave up 4 bases; unmatched junction bases: 7. Germline-derived CDR1 and CDR2 are DFQATT and SNEGSKA (reference sequence). CDR3 region: CSARPLAGAGETQYF. Partial CDR3 DNA: TGCAGTGCTAGACCTCTAGCGGGGGCAGGAGAGACC.

Note on this clone: The read finishes 3 residues shy of the CDR3 end, and the germline J gene is used to complete it. The chain joins TRBV12-3 or TRBV12-4 to TRBJ2-7, with D tentatively TRBD2 (5 bases). This CDR3 region has 15 residues. V lost 3 bases to trimming and J lost 0 bases, with 12 bases between them. CDR3 DNA, as far as it was read: TGTGCCAGCAGTTTCGCGGGCGCGAGCTCCTACGAG. It translates to CASSFAGASSYE. In full, the CDR3 is CASSFAGASSYEQYF.

In regard to this clone: Coverage ceases 3 residues before the CDR3 finishes, and the germline J gene fills in the end. V gene TRBV30 combines with J gene TRBJ1-6, with TRBD1 matching over 7 bases. Trimming cost V 1 base and J 11 bases; bases outside gene matches: 11. Germline V gives CDR1 GTSNPN, CDR2 SVGIG (reference sequence). The CDR3 sequence is 15 residues long. Partial CDR3 DNA: TGTGCCTGGAGTGACAGGGGCCTCCTTTGGGCACCC. It specifies CAWSDRGLLWAP. In full, the CDR3 reads CAWSDRGLLWAPLHF.

As for this clone: The read comes to an end 3 residues before the CDR3 does, leaving the germline J gene to fill in the end. The chain combines TRBV19 with TRBJ1-1; 7 bases are shared with TRBD1. With 3 bases clipped from V and 5 bases from J, the junction kept 3 bases outside the gene matches. The CDR3 runs 13 residues. CDR1 is LNHDA, CDR2 SQIVND, per germline (reference sequence). The sequenced CDR3 bases are TGTGCCAGTAGTATCGACAGGGTTACTGAA. Its translation is CASSIDRVTE. The full-length CDR3 reads as CASSIDRVTEAFF. Combining the CDR3 with reference TRBV19 and TRBJ1-1 gives the whole variable domain DGGITQSPKYLFRKEGQNVTLSCEQNLNHDAMYWYRQDPGQGLRLIYYSQIVNDFQKGDIAEGYSVSREKKESFPLTVTSAQKNPTAFYLCASSIDRVTEAFFGQGTRLTVV.

As regards this clone: The read ends 3 residues early relative to the CDR3; the germline J gene fills the gap. The gene calls are TRBV11-2 and TRBJ1-4; TRBD1 matches 9 bases. The CDR3 has 14 residues. V shed 8 bases, J shed 3 bases, and the junction held 4 bases outside the gene matches. Germline V gives CDR1 SGHAT, CDR2 FQNNGV. CDR3 DNA (partial): TGTGCCAGCGGGGGGACAGGGCCTAATGAAAAA. It yields the protein CASGGTGPNEK. The entire CDR3 is CASGGTGPNEKLFF.

Note on this clone: At one of its ends the junction is not consistent with the germline gene, which may arise from a read error. Partial CDR3 DNA: TGTACCAGCAGACCCGGTGCCAGGCGTGAAAAA. Translated: CTSRPGARREK. In full, the CDR3 reads CTSRPGARREKLFF. This chain links TRBV6-2 or TRBV6-3 with TRBJ1-4; D is ambiguous. The observed sequence ends 3 residues before the CDR3 terminus, with the missing tail filled in from the germline J gene. Germline V gene data show CDR1 as MNHEY and CDR2 as SVGEGT. The length of the CDR3 is 14 residues.

On this clone itself: The DNA ends 3 residues before the CDR3 does, and the rest of the CDR3 is filled in from the germline J gene. This chain connects TRBV20-1 to TRBJ2-5; D perhaps matches TRBD2 (6 bases). The CDR3 is made up of 16 amino acids. V was trimmed by 3 bases and J by 4 bases, leaving 21 bases between them. Germline CDR1 reads DFQATT; CDR2 reads SNEGSKA (reference sequence). CDR3 bases read: TGCAGTGCTAGGGAGGGTCTACTAGGTTTCGGAGAGACC. Residues: CSAREGLLGFGET. The whole CDR3 is CSAREGLLGFGETQYF.